Below, 21 T cell receptor beta chains from the same sample are listed, as sequenced in a study of T cells in Graves' hyperthyroidism and ophthalmopathy. Using RNA transcripts as the source, TCR beta CDR3 regions were amplified. The primer set for the first-round RT-PCR of the TCR CDR3 was HTBI. Each CDR3 protein gets one entry after TCRdb re-called the multiplex PCR reads with MiXCR. In the table there are around 300,000 distinct CDR3 sequences, more than 10% of which are singletons. Sample: blood. These receptors originate from a woman aged 25 to 45 with Graves' hyperthyroidism that later progressed to Graves' ophthalmopathy.

This clonotype was detected many times. The chain couples TRBV7-2 to TRBJ1-1; no reliable D call. Germline CDR1 reads SGHTA; CDR2 reads FQGNSA. The CDR3 spans 13 residues. Trimming removed 6 bases at V and 3 bases at J, with 11 bases between. In nucleotides, the CDR3 is TGTGCCAGCAGGAGAACAGCGGACACTGAAGCTTTCTTT. Translating gives CASRRTADTEAFF.

This clonotype was observed many times. This sequence joins TRBV7-2 and TRBJ2-3, with D uncertain. Germline V CDR1 and CDR2: SGHTA, FQGNSA. Trimming left V 2 bases short and J 2 bases short, with 11 bases between. The CDR3 loop spans 15 amino acids. CDR3 region: CASSLYSGPTDTQYF. The CDR3 DNA follows: TGTGCCAGCAGCTTATACTCCGGCCCCACAGATACGCAGTATTTT.

This chain links TRBV3-1 with TRBJ2-7; 13 bases are shared with TRBD2. V lost 3 bases, J lost 4 bases, and 9 bases stayed unmatched. The germline V gene encodes CDR1 LGHDT and CDR2 YNNKEL (reference sequence). The CDR3 has 17 amino acids. In nucleotides, the CDR3 is TGTGCCAGCAGCCAGGAGAAATGGACTAGCGGGAGTTACGAGCAGTACTTC. Translation: CASSQEKWTSGSYEQYF.

To note about this clonotype: With a much larger clone just one base away, this may be a read error. V and J are TRBV20-1 and TRBJ2-2; 8 positions match TRBD1. From germline, CDR1 is DFQATT and CDR2 SNEGSKA (reference sequence). The junction had 8 bases not matched to a gene; V was cut back by 8 bases and J by 3 bases. The CDR3 covers 14 residues. Written as DNA, the CDR3 is TGCAGTTTGGGGTACAGGGGGGACACCGGGGAGCTGTTTTTT. This translates into CSLGYRGDTGELFF.

CDR3 protein: CASSHLDRGRREQYF. CDR3 DNA: TGCGCCAGCAGCCACCTAGACAGGGGGCGGAGGGAGCAGTACTTC. The rearrangement links TRBV4-3 to TRBJ2-7; the match to TRBD1 covers 10 bases. V shed 3 bases and J 7 bases; nucleotides not matched to a gene: 9. CDR3 length: 15 residues. Germline V gene sequence: CDR1 LGHNA, CDR2 YSLEER.

This clonotype was found a few times. The V and J genes are TRBV6-1 and TRBJ1-1, with 9 bases lining up with TRBD1. CDR3 length: 16 amino acids. V dropped 5 bases and J dropped 0; count of bases not matched to a gene: 7. Looked up from germline, CDR1 is MNHNS and CDR2 is SASEGT. Here the CDR3 reads CASSSGTGTMNTEAFF. The CDR3 coding sequence is TGTGCCAGCAGTTCGGGGACAGGGACCATGAACACTGAAGCTTTCTTT.

This clonotype appeared many times. The CDR3 protein is CASGPEGRSYEQYF. In DNA, the CDR3 is TGTGCCAGCGGCCCCGAGGGGCGCTCCTACGAGCAGTACTTC. The rearrangement links TRBV3-1 to TRBJ2-7; the D gene could be TRBD1 or TRBD2 (5 bases each). Trimming removed 8 bases from V and 0 bases from J, with 14 bases in between. The CDR3 sequence is 14 residues long. CDR1 and CDR2 (germline): LGHDT, YNNKEL (reference sequence).

This clonotype was seen repeatedly, ten times or more. The chain couples TRBV6-1 to TRBJ2-7; D assignment may be TRBD1 or TRBD2 (5 bases each). There are 16 residues in the CDR3. V was clipped by 0 bases and J by 2 bases, with 14 bases between them. From germline, CDR1 is MNHNS and CDR2 SASEGT. CDR3 protein: CASSEAMGVGPYEQYF. The DNA of the CDR3 is TGTGCCAGCAGTGAAGCAATGGGGGTTGGCCCCTACGAGCAGTACTTC.

This chain uses TRBV4-1 with TRBJ2-2; tentative D call: TRBD2 (6 bases). The CDR3 has 16 amino acids. Between the trimmed V and J ends, which lost 2 bases and 5 bases, there was a span of 15 bases. Germline V gene data show CDR1 as MGHRA and CDR2 as YSYEKL. CDR3: CASSQPGRERTGELFF. CDR3 bases: TGCGCCAGCAGCCAACCCGGTCGGGAGCGGACCGGGGAGCTGTTTTTT.

The chain couples TRBV25-1 to TRBJ2-7; 7 nucleotides line up with TRBD1. V gave up 6 bases and J gave up 7 bases; unmatched junction bases: 6. Germline CDR1 is MGHDK and CDR2 is SYGVNS. The CDR3 runs to 12 residues. The CDR3 region has the DNA TGTGCCAGCAGCCCGACAGGGTGGGAGCAGTACTTC. It codes for CASSPTGWEQYF.

This clonotype was seen many times. The chain recombines TRBV11-2 with TRBJ2-1, with D tentatively TRBD1 or TRBD2 (5 bases each). Germline V gene sequence: CDR1 SGHAT, CDR2 FQNNGV. The CDR3 runs to 16 residues. V was trimmed by 2 bases and J by 0 bases, leaving 11 bases between them. CDR3 DNA sequence: TGTGCCAGCAGCTTATCCCGGGGCAGCTCCTACAATGAGCAGTTCTTC. Its translation is CASSLSRGSSYNEQFF. The variable domain in full, completed from reference TRBV11-2 and TRBJ2-1, reads EAGVAQSPRYKIIEKRQSVAFWCNPISGHATLYWYQQILGQGPKLLIQFQNNGVVDDSQLPKDRFSAERLKGVDSTLKIQPAKLEDSAVYLCASSLSRGSSYNEQFFGPGTRLTVL.

Remarks on this clonotype: One junction end does not reproduce the germline sequence, and a read error may be involved. The chain carries TRBV6-1 and TRBJ2-2; 7 bases line up with TRBD2. CDR1 and CDR2 from the germline V gene are MNHNS and SASEGT. This CDR3 region has 12 residues. The CDR3 region is CASSQTSGELSF. The CDR3 nucleotides read TGTGCCAGCAGTCAGACGAGCGGGGAGCTGTCTTTT.

This clonotype was found a few times. The chain is built from TRBV29-1 and TRBJ1-1; no clear D gene. The germline V gene encodes CDR1 SQVTM and CDR2 ANQGSEA. The V gene lost 4 bases and the J gene lost 3 bases, with 6 bases spanning the gap. The CDR3 contains 11 residues. This CDR3 reads CSVGGDTEAFF. In DNA form, the CDR3 reads TGCAGCGTTGGTGGAGACACTGAAGCTTTCTTT. Filled out from reference TRBV29-1 and TRBJ1-1, the complete variable domain reads SAVISQKPSRDICQRGTSLTIQCQVDSQVTMMFWYRQQPGQSLTLIATANQGSEATYESGFVIDKFPISRPNLTFSTLTVSNMSPEDSSIYLCSVGGDTEAFFGQGTRLTVV.

In this sample, this clonotype turned up many times. This chain links TRBV28 with TRBJ2-3; D ambiguous. The ends were cut back, 3 bases at V and 2 bases at J, with 9 bases in the middle. The germline CDR1 and CDR2 sequences are MDHEN and SYDVKM. This CDR3 region has 14 residues. The CDR3 here is CASSFSRVTDTQYF. DNA of the CDR3: TGTGCCAGCAGTTTTTCCCGGGTCACAGATACGCAGTATTTT.

This clonotype was picked up many times. DNA of the CDR3: TGTGCCAGCAGTGAATTTGAAGGCCTAGGGTCCGGGGACTACGAGCAGTACTTC. Its translation: CASSEFEGLGSGDYEQYF. V usage is TRBV25-1 and J usage is TRBJ2-7; tentatively, D is TRBD2 (5 bases). The CDR3 is 18 residues long. Trimming cost V 1 base and J 3 bases, with 22 bases left between them. Per the germline V gene, CDR1 is MGHDK and CDR2 is SYGVNS.

The chain recombines TRBV19 with TRBJ1-2, with TRBD1 identical over 7 bases. Looked up from germline, CDR1 is LNHDA and CDR2 is SQIVND (reference sequence). Trimming removed 3 bases from V and 1 base from J; junction bases left unmatched: 8. The length of the CDR3 is 16 residues. For the CDR3, the DNA is TGTGCCAGTAGTATGGCCCCCGGGACAGTTAACTATGGCTACACCTTC. This gives the protein CASSMAPGTVNYGYTF.

Ten or more counts support this clonotype. The chain is built from TRBV28 and TRBJ2-1, with TRBD1 identical over 11 bases. The junction had 8 bases not matched to a gene; V was cut back by 6 bases and J by 4 bases. This CDR3 contains 16 residues. The germline gives CDR1 MDHEN, CDR2 SYDVKM. CDR3 sequence reads: CASSPYRDRGYNEQFF. CDR3 DNA sequence: TGTGCCAGCAGCCCGTACCGGGACAGGGGGTACAATGAGCAGTTCTTC.

There are many counts of this clonotype. The V gene is TRBV10-3, the J gene TRBJ2-5, with 10 bases aligning to TRBD2. The CDR3 sequence is 16 residues long. The V segment lost 10 bases and the J segment 3 bases; nucleotides outside the gene matches: 14. The germline CDR1 and CDR2 sequences are ENHRY and SYGVKD. The DNA for the CDR3 is TGTGCCACCCGGGCGGAGCTAGCGGGAGTAAAAGAGACCCAGTACTTC. This encodes CATRAELAGVKETQYF.

The gene calls are TRBV12-3 or TRBV12-4 and TRBJ2-7; D may be TRBD1 or TRBD2 (6 bases each). Trimming pared 5 bases from V and 0 bases from J, leaving 11 bases between. The CDR3 length is 14 residues. The CDR3 nucleotides read TGTGCCAGCAGTCGGGGGCCCAGCTCCTACGAGCAGTACTTC. Amino acid sequence: CASSRGPSSYEQYF.

This clonotype was counted at least ten times. The CDR3, as DNA: TGTGCCAGCAGCCTTTCTCAAGGGACTGAAGCTTTCTTT. This sequence encodes CASSLSQGTEAFF. The chain uses TRBV12-3 or TRBV12-4 and TRBJ1-1; unclear D gene. V shed 6 bases and J shed 5 bases, with 13 bases lying between them. The CDR3 covers 13 residues.

V and J are TRBV12-3 or TRBV12-4 and TRBJ2-2, with D perhaps TRBD2 (5 bases). The CDR3 spans 15 residues. V was pared by 6 bases and J by 4 bases, with 15 bases between. The CDR3 region has the DNA TGTGCCAGCAGGCCGGGAAAAGTGGTCACCGGGGAGCTGTTTTTT. Its translation: CASRPGKVVTGELFF.